This TCR beta chain comes out of a study of blood T cell repertoires in COVID-19. Study-wide background: The cDNA or gDNA used as material had been derived from T cells, B-cell-depleted T cells, or PBMCs.

This CDR3 comprises 17 residues. V dropped 4 bases and J dropped 6; count of bases not matched to a gene: 15. Germline CDR1 is MGHRA and CDR2 is YSYEKL. This table comes from immunoSEQ multiplex PCR, and its TCRdb copy is limited to in-frame clones, with some not included. The sample has a few hundred thousand clones, approximately 90% seen once; the top ten hold about 4.1%. Sequenced input: peripheral blood. The rearrangement uses TRBV4-1 and TRBJ1-5; TRBD1 aligns across 7 bases. The TCR sequence derives from a man aged 45-60 years with acute or convalescent COVID-19. This CDR3 is CASSPKGVEQGFQPQHF. CDR3 nucleotides: TGCGCCAGCAGCCCTAAGGGAGTTGAACAGGGGTTTCAGCCCCAGCATTTT.